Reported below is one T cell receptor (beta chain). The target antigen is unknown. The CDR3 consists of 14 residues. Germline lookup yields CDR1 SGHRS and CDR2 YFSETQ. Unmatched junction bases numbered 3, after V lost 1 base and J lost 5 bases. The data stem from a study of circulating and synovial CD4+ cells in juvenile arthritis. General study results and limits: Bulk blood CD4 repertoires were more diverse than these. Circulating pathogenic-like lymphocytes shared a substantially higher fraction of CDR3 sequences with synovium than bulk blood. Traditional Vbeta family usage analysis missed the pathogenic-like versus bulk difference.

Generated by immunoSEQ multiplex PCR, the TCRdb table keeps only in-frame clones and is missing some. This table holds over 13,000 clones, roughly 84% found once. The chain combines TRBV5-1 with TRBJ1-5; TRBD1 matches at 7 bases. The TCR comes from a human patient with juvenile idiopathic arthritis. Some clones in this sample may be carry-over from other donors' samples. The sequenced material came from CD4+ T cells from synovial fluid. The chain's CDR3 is CASSLTGVDQPQHF. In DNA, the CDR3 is TGCGCCAGCAGCTTGACAGGGGTGGATCAGCCCCAGCATTTT.